This entry lists 21 T cell receptor beta chains sequenced from one sample in a study of T cell responses to AZD1222 COVID-19 vaccine. The data were produced by immunoSEQ multiplex PCR, yet TCRdb's version contains in-frame clones alone and is incomplete. The sample carries 150,000 to 200,000 clones, roughly 94% recorded once. Sequences were derived from peripheral blood, sampled 28 days after the second AZD1222 dose. These TCRs come from an adult who received the AZD1222 COVID-19 vaccine.

The chain uses TRBV6-5 and TRBJ1-1, with D uncertain. Trimming took off 11 bases at V and 7 bases at J, with 14 bases between the two ends. This CDR3 has 11 amino acids. Germline V CDR1 and CDR2: MNHEY, SVGAGI. This chain's CDR3 is CAGRVGSEAFF. The DNA of the CDR3 is TGTGCCGGTAGGGTGGGGAGTGAAGCTTTCTTT.

The chain combines TRBV5-1 with TRBJ2-3; 9 nucleotides line up with TRBD1. CDR3 length equals 15 residues. CDR1 and CDR2 from the germline V gene are SGHRS and YFSETQ. The ends lost 3 bases at V and 4 bases at J; junction bases unmatched: 6. The CDR3 region has the DNA TGCGCCAGCAGCTCCACAGGGGGCTGGGCAGATACGCAGTATTTT. It is translated as CASSSTGGWADTQYF.

The chain recombines TRBV5-6 with TRBJ1-2, with no clear D. Trimming left V 6 bases short and J 4 bases short, with 19 bases between. Germline V gives CDR1 SGHDT, CDR2 YYEEEE. There are 15 residues in the CDR3. The CDR3 protein is CASIGLAETVYGYTF. In DNA form, the CDR3 reads TGTGCCAGCATCGGACTCGCCGAGACCGTCTATGGCTACACCTTC.

The J gene is TRBJ1-4, the V gene TRBV7-2, with D unclear. Per germline, CDR1 SGHTA and CDR2 FQGNSA. The CDR3 is 15 amino acids. Trimming took 7 bases from V and 5 from J, leaving 17 bases between them. CDR3 coding DNA: TGTGCCAGCACCTCACCGGAGGAACCGAATGAAAAACTGTTTTTT. It translates to CASTSPEEPNEKLFF.

This chain connects TRBV19 to TRBJ2-1; 8 nucleotides match TRBD1. V lost 6 bases, J lost 2 bases, and 6 bases stayed unmatched. Germline V gives CDR1 LNHDA, CDR2 SQIVND (reference sequence). CDR3 length: 15 amino acids. The CDR3 spells CASSLDRETYNEQFF. The DNA of the CDR3 is TGTGCCAGTAGCTTGGACAGGGAAACCTACAATGAGCAGTTCTTC.

V usage is TRBV24-1 and J usage is TRBJ1-2; the D gene is possibly TRBD1 (6 bases). This CDR3 has 20 amino acids. The germline CDR1 and CDR2 sequences are KGHDR and SFDVKD. V was clipped by 3 bases and J by 7 bases, with 32 bases between them. CDR3 region: CATSDLTGRGQRILKGGYTF. In DNA form, the CDR3 reads TGTGCCACCAGTGATCTAACAGGGCGTGGACAGAGAATACTGAAGGGTGGCTACACCTTC.

The chain employs TRBV5-1 and TRBJ2-2; 8 nucleotides match TRBD1. Germline CDR1 and CDR2: SGHRS and YFSETQ. V gave up 1 base and J gave up 4 bases; unmatched junction bases: 3. This CDR3 has 15 residues. DNA for the CDR3: TGCGCCAGCAGCTTGCAGGGGGCCGGCACCGGGGAGCTGTTTTTT. This encodes CASSLQGAGTGELFF.

V gene TRBV2 combines with J gene TRBJ2-5; D gene uncertain. V was pared by 6 bases and J by 5 bases, with 16 bases between. From germline, CDR1 is SNHLY and CDR2 FYNNEI. The CDR3 has 14 amino acids. The DNA of the CDR3 is TGTGCCAGCAGCCCGAGATCCCGCGTTGAGACCCAGTACTTC. This translates into CASSPRSRVETQYF.

The chain combines TRBV13 with TRBJ2-5, with D possibly matching TRBD1 (5 bases). Trimming shortened V by 4 bases and J by 5 bases, and 23 bases separated the two germline ends. Per the germline V gene, CDR1 is PRHDT and CDR2 is FYEKMQ (reference sequence). There are 17 residues in the CDR3. The CDR3 spells CASSSQLDTGPPETQYF. The CDR3 region has the DNA TGTGCCAGCAGCTCGCAATTGGATACAGGCCCTCCCGAGACCCAGTACTTC.

The chain has TRBV5-6 and TRBJ1-6; 12 bases map to TRBD1. The V and J ends lost 3 bases and 7 bases, in that order; junction bases with no gene match: 8. The length of the CDR3 is 17 residues. Germline CDR1 SGHDT, CDR2 YYEEEE. DNA for the CDR3: TGTGCCAGCAGCTACCTCTCGGGGACAGGGGGCAATTCACCCCTCCACTTT. Translation: CASSYLSGTGGNSPLHF.

This chain uses TRBV4-2 with TRBJ1-2; D is ambiguous. Germline lookup yields CDR1 LGHNA and CDR2 YNFKEQ. The V end lost 0 bases, the J end lost 9 bases, and 14 bases lay between the germline ends. The CDR3 consists of 14 residues. The DNA for the CDR3 is TGTGCCAGCAGCCAAGATCGGACCGCAGAAAGCTACACCTTC. This sequence encodes CASSQDRTAESYTF.

The rearrangement joins TRBV7-2 to TRBJ2-1; TRBD2 matches 13 bases. The CDR3 contains 18 residues. J gave up 7 bases and V 4 bases, and 13 bases lay outside the gene matches. Germline V CDR1 and CDR2: SGHTA, FQGNSA. The CDR3: CASSSGTSGTRWGNEQFF. CDR3 DNA: TGTGCCAGCAGCTCCGGGACTAGCGGGACTCGATGGGGGAATGAGCAGTTCTTC.

This clone has just one count. The chain joins TRBV10-2 to TRBJ1-6, with TRBD1 as a possible D gene (6 bases). The CDR3 length is 14 residues. The germline gives CDR1 WSHSY, CDR2 SAAADI. The V and J ends lost 7 bases and 0 bases respectively, with 7 bases between them. The CDR3 region has the DNA TGCGCCAGCAAGGACAGCTCCTATAATTCACCCCTCCACTTT. Encoded protein: CASKDSSYNSPLHF.

The chain carries TRBV6-5 and TRBJ1-1; 10 bases are a match to TRBD1. The junction had 4 bases not matched to a gene; V was cut back by 8 bases and J by 4 bases. The germline gives CDR1 MNHEY, CDR2 SVGAGI. This CDR3 has 13 amino acids. The DNA of the CDR3 is TGTGCCAGCGGGGGACAGGGGACCACTGAAGCTTTCTTT. Its translation: CASGGQGTTEAFF.

This rearrangement joins TRBV5-4 to TRBJ1-1, with D tentatively TRBD1 (5 bases). Trimming cost V 1 base and J 3 bases, with 7 bases left between them. The CDR3 length is 13 residues. In germline, CDR1 is SGHNT, CDR2 YYREEE (reference sequence). The CDR3 reads CASSLRGYTEAFF. CDR3 coding DNA: TGTGCCAGCAGCTTGCGGGGGTACACTGAAGCTTTCTTT.

The gene calls are TRBV7-2 and TRBJ1-1; no firm D call. This CDR3 region has 13 residues. Germline assignment: CDR1 SGHTA and CDR2 FQGNSA. With 5 bases removed from V and 0 bases from J, the gap between germline ends came to 7 bases. The CDR3 protein is CASSTVLNTEAFF. DNA for the CDR3: TGTGCCAGCAGCACGGTCCTGAACACTGAAGCTTTCTTT. Full variable domain (outside the CDR3, taken from reference TRBV7-2 and TRBJ1-1): GAGVSQSPSNKVTEKGKDVELRCDPISGHTALYWYRQSLGQGLEFLIYFQGNSAPDKSGLPSDRFSAERTGGSVSTLTIQRTQQEDSAVYLCASSTVLNTEAFFGQGTRLTVV.

J is TRBJ1-2 and V is TRBV30; tentatively, D is TRBD1 (5 bases). The CDR3 loop spans 14 amino acids. V was cut by 6 bases and J by 0 bases, with 14 bases left in between. Germline V lookup: CDR1 GTSNPN, CDR2 SVGIG (reference sequence). CDR3 loop: CACRRGETNYGYTF. The CDR3 DNA follows: TGTGCCTGTCGGCGGGGGGAAACTAACTATGGCTACACCTTC.

CDR3 loop: CASSRSGSGRLHGYTF. The DNA of the CDR3 is TGTGCCAGCAGTCGGTCGGGTTCGGGCAGGCTCCATGGCTACACCTTC. The chain has TRBV27 and TRBJ1-2; D is unclear. V lost 5 bases and J 6 bases, leaving 22 bases between the germline ends. The CDR3 has 16 residues. Germline lookup yields CDR1 MNHEY and CDR2 SMNVEV (reference sequence).

This clone was picked up a small number of times. The gene calls are TRBV5-1 and TRBJ1-3, with 7 bases lining up with TRBD1. CDR3 length: 14 residues. V trimming: 4 bases; J trimming: 2 bases; junction bases outside the gene matches: 3. Germline lookup yields CDR1 SGHRS and CDR2 YFSETQ. DNA of the CDR3: TGCGCCAGCAGCGTCGGGACAGCTGGAAACACCATATATTTT. Translating gives CASSVGTAGNTIYF. The variable domain in full, with the rest retrieved from reference TRBV5-1 and TRBJ1-3, is KAGVTQTPRYLIKTRGQQVTLSCSPISGHRSVSWYQQTPGQGLQFLFEYFSETQRNKGNFPGRFSGRQFSNSRSEMNVSTLELGDSALYLCASSVGTAGNTIYFGEGSWLTVV.

This chain joins TRBV7-2 and TRBJ2-5, with D tentatively TRBD2 (7 bases). Per germline, CDR1 SGHTA and CDR2 FQGNSA. The V end lost 2 bases, the J end lost 5 bases, and 21 bases lay between the germline ends. CDR3 size: 17 residues. CDR3 sequence: CASSLTRLGGLGETQYF. The DNA of the CDR3 is TGTGCCAGCAGCTTAACCCGTCTGGGGGGGCTAGGCGAGACCCAGTACTTC.

A few counts support this clone. J is TRBJ2-7 and V is TRBV6-5; D is undetermined. V lost 6 bases and J 0 bases, leaving 12 bases between the germline ends. The CDR3 length is 14 residues. In germline, CDR1 is MNHEY, CDR2 SVGAGI. The CDR3 DNA follows: TGTGCCAGCAGCCCAGCGTTGAGCTCCTACGAGCAGTACTTC. This translates into CASSPALSSYEQYF.